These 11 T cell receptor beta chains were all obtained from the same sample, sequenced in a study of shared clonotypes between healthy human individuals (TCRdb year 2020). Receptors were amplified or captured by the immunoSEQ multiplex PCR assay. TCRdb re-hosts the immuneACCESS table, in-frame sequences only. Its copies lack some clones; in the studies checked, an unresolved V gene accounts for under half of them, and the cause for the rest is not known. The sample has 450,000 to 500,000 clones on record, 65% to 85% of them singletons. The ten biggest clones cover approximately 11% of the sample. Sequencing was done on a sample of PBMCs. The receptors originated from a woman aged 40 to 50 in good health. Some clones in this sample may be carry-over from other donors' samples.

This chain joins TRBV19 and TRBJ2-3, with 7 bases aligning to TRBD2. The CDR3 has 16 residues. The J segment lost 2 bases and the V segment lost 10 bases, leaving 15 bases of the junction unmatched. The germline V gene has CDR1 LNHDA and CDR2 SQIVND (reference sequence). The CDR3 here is CATSPTSALLTDTQYF. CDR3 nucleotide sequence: TGTGCCACCTCTCCCACTAGCGCCCTACTCACAGATACGCAGTATTTT.

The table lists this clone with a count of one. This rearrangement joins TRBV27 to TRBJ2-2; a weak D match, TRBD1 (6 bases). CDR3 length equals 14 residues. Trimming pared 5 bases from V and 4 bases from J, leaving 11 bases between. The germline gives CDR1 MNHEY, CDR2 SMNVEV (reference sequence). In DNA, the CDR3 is TGTGCCAGCAGTCAAGGACAGTTCACCGGGGAGCTGTTTTTT. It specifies CASSQGQFTGELFF.

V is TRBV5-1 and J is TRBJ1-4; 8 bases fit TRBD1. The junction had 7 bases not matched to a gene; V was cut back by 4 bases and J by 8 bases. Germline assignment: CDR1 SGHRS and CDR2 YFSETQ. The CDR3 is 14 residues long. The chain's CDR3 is CASSAGGDFEKLFF. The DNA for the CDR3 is TGCGCCAGCAGCGCAGGGGGCGATTTCGAAAAACTGTTTTTT.

CDR3 nucleotide sequence: TGTGCCATCAGAGCCGGGACGTCCCCCACCGGGGAGCTGTTTTTT. This codes for CAIRAGTSPTGELFF. The chain carries TRBV10-3 and TRBJ2-2; the D call may be TRBD1 or TRBD2 (5 bases each). CDR1 ENHRY and CDR2 SYGVKD come from the germline V gene. The CDR3 spans 15 residues. Trimming left V 6 bases short and J 4 bases short, with 15 bases between.

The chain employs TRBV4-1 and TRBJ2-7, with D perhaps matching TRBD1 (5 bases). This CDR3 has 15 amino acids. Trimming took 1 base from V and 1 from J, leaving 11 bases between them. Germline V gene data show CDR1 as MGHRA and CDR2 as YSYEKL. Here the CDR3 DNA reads TGCGCCAGCAGCCAAGCGGTGACAGTATCCTACGAGCAGTACTTC. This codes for CASSQAVTVSYEQYF.

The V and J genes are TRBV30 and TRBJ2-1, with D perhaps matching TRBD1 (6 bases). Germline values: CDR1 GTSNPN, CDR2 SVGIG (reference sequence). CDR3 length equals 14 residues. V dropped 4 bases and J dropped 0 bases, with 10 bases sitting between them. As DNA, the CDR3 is TGTGCCTGGAACCGGGACAACTCCTACAATGAGCAGTTCTTC. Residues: CAWNRDNSYNEQFF.

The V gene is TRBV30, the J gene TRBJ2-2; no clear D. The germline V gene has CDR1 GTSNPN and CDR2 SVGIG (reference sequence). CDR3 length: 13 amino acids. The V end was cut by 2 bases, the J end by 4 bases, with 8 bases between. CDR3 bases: TGTGCCTGGAGTAGGGCCCCCACCGGGGAGCTGTTTTTT. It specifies CAWSRAPTGELFF.

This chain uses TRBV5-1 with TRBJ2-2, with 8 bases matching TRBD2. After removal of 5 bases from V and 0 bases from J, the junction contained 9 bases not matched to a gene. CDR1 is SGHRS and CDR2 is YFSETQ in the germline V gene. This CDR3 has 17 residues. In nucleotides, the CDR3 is TGCGCCAGCAGTGCGGAGAGCGGGAGAGCGAACACCGGGGAGCTGTTTTTT. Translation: CASSAESGRANTGELFF.

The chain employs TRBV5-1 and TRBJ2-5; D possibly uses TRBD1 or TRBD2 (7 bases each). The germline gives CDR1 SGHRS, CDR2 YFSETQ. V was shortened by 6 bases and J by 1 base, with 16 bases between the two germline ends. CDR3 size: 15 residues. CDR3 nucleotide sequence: TGCGCCAGCACCTCCCAGGGGGGGACCCAAGAGACCCAGTACTTC. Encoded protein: CASTSQGGTQETQYF.

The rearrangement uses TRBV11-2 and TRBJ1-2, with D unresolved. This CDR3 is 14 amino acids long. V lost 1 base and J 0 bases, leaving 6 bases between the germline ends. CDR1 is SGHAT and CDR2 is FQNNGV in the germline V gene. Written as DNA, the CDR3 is TGTGCCAGCAGCTTAGTCGCAGCTAACTATGGCTACACCTTC. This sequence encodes CASSLVAANYGYTF. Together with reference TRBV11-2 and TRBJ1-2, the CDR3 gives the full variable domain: EAGVAQSPRYKIIEKRQSVAFWCNPISGHATLYWYQQILGQGPKLLIQFQNNGVVDDSQLPKDRFSAERLKGVDSTLKIQPAKLEDSAVYLCASSLVAANYGYTFGSGTRLTVV.

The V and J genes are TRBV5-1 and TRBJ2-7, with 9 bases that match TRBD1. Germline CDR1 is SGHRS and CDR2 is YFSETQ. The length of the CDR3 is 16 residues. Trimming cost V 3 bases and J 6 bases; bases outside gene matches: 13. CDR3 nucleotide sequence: TGCGCCAGCAGCTCTCAATCCGGGACAGGGTTGAGCGAGCAGTACTTC. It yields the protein CASSSQSGTGLSEQYF.